The T cell receptor beta chain described here comes from a study of T cells in localized non-small cell lung cancer (dated by TCRdb to 2018 to 2021). Some background on the complete study: The study analyzed T cell repertoires of hundreds of early-stage NSCLC patients, comparing tumors and uninvolved tumor-adjacent lungs. A mean age of roughly 64 years was recorded for the NSCLC patients, of whom roughly 130 were male and 95 to 110 were female. The cohort consisted of approximately 220 treatment-naive NSCLC patients whose localized lung tumors had been resected.

At diagnosis, tumor, uninvolved tumor-adjacent lung and peripheral blood were collected and then preserved as a mix of FFPE and fresh-frozen material. For TCR repertoire profiling, the blood samples were analyzed as peripheral blood mononuclear cells. To note about this clone: Its antigen is currently not known. The sample holds no much larger clone one base away, and base qualities are not on file.

TCR beta CDR3 regions were sequenced from DNA using the immunoSEQ Assay. Regarding the original processing steps: T cell density was computed as TCR beta template counts normalized to usable DNA estimated by amplifying housekeeping genes. Richness was estimated using the preseqR package, with extrapolation to 400,000 templates for PBMC samples and to 120,000 templates for tissue samples. Clonality was calculated as one minus Pielou's evenness. To identify tissue-enriched TCRs, differential abundance testing was run on productive amino-acid clonotypes with a minimum total count of 5 and an alpha of 0.1. The Jaccard Index and the Morisita Overlap Index were used to quantify repertoire overlap between compartments. GLIPH grouped TCR beta CDR3s together with public tetramer-defined viral CDR3s, and a viral motif had to include at least three viral sequences and show V-gene enrichment. TCRdb mirrors the immuneACCESS table, restricted to in-frame sequences. Some clones are absent from its copies; in checked studies, under half trace to an unresolved V gene, and the reason for the others is unknown. V, J and clone size reflect that table, while D and trimming were determined from the DNA. The table for this sample lists about 20,000 clones; about 87% of them were counted only once. The ten largest clones take up 9% to 15% of the sample.

V loses 6 bases, J loses 10 bases, and the germline ends lie 16 bases apart. Spanning cysteine to phenylalanine, the CDR3 consists of 13 amino acids. CDR3 DNA only is kept here, 39 bases in frame from base 1. CDR1 SEHNR and CDR2 FQNEAQ were looked up in the germline V gene (reference sequence). What the authors observed across the whole study: Because of the exploratory design, TCR variables were selected using unadjusted p-values without false-discovery rate correction. Higher T cell density in blood was associated with longer overall survival, whereas higher clonality in adjacent lung was associated with shorter survival. Uninvolved tumor-adjacent lung showed the highest T cell clonality, higher than tumor, which suggests more focused antigenic responses in the adjacent lung. A median of about 50 of the top 100 tumor clones turned up in the paired uninvolved adjacent lung, and approximately 30 of those clones also ranked among the top 100 of that same adjacent lung. Because multi-region sequencing of the tumors was not done, intratumor heterogeneity could not be ruled out.

Sample: PBMCs, taken before any cancer treatment. This chain joins TRBV7-9 to TRBJ2-1, with the D gene call left open. The clonotype originates from a man between 40 and 75 years old with stage II squamous cell lung carcinoma. Here is the DNA: TGTGCCAGCAGACCGGACCTTGTAAGGGAGCAGTTCTTC. It codes for CASRPDLVREQFF. Here the CDR3 is joined to the reference TRBV7-9 and TRBJ2-1 genes, and the full variable domain is: DTGVSQNPRHKITKRGQNVTFRCDPISEHNRLYWYRQTLGQGPEFLTYFQNEAQLEKSRLLSDRFSAERPKGSFSTLEIQRTEQGDSAMYLCASRPDLVREQFFGPGTRLTVL.